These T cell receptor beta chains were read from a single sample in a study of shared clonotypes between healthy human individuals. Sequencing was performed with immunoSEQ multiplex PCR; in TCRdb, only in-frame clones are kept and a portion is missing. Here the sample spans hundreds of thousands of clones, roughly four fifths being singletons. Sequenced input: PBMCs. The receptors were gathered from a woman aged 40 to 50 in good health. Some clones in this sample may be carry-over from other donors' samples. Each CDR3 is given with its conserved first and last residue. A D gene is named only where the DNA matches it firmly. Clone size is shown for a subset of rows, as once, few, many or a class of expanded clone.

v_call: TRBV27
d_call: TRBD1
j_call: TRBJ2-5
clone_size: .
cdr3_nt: TGTGCCAGCAGGGAGGCGGGACAGGGAGGGGAGACCCAGTACTTC
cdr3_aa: CASREAGQGGETQYF

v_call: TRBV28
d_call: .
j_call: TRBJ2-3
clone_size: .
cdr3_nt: TGTGCCAGCAGTAGGCCAACTATTAGCACAGATACGCAGTATTTT
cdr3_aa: CASSRPTISTDTQYF

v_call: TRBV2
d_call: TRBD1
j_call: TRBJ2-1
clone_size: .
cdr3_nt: TGTGCCAGCAGCCCTACCCGGCCGGACAGGAATGAGCAGTTCTTC
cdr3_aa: CASSPTRPDRNEQFF

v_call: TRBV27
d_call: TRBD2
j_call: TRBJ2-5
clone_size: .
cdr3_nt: TGTGCCAGCAGCCGGGGCACCCGACTAGCGCTATCTGGGGAGACCCAGTACTTC
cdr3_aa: CASSRGTRLALSGETQYF

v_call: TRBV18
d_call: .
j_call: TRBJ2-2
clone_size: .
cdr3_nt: TGTGCCAGCTCACCGTCGACAGGTCCGAACACCGGGGAGCTGTTTTTT
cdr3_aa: CASSPSTGPNTGELFF

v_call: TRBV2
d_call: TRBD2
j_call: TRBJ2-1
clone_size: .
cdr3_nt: TGTGCCAGCAGCCCCCTCAGCGGGAGGTCTTACAATGAGCAGTTCTTC
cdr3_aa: CASSPLSGRSYNEQFF

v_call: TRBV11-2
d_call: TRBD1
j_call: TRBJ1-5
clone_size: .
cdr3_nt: TGTGCCAGCAGCGGAACAGGGGAGGGACAGCCCCAGCATTTT
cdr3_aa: CASSGTGEGQPQHF

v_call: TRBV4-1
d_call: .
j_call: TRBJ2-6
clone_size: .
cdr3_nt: TGCGCCAGCAGCCAAGGTCTTGCAGGGGCCAACGTCCTGACTTTC
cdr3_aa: CASSQGLAGANVLTF

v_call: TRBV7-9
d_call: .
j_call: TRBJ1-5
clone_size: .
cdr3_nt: TGTGCCAGCAGCTTAGCGGGGGGATCCAATCAGCCCCAGCATTTT
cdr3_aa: CASSLAGGSNQPQHF

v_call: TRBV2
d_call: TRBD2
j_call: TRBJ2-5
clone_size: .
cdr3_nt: TGTGCCAGCAGTGTACTAGCGGGCCCGCAAGAGACCCAGTACTTC
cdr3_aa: CASSVLAGPQETQYF

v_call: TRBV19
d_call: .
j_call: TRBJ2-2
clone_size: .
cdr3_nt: TGTGCCAGTAGCTTAGAGCCCCCGGGCGGGGAGCTGTTTTTT
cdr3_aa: CASSLEPPGGELFF

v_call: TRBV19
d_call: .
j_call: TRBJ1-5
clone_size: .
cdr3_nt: TGTGCCAGTAGTACACAGTTTTTTAGCAATCAGCCCCAGCATTTT
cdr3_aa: CASSTQFFSNQPQHF

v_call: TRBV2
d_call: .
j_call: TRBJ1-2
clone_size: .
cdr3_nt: TGTGCCAGCAGTGGGGACTTTGGCTACACCTTC
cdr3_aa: CASSGDFGYTF

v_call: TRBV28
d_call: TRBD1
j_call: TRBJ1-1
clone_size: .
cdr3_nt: TGTGCCAGCAGTGAAGGGACAGGGGTTAAAATAGCTTTCTTT
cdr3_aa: CASSEGTGVKIAFF

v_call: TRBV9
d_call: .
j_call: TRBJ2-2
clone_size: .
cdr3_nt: TGTGCCAGCAGCGTAAGCCAGAACACCGGGGAGCTGTTTTTT
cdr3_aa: CASSVSQNTGELFF

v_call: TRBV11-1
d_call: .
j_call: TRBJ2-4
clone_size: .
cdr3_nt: TGTGCCAGCAGCTTAGCAGGGGAACAAAACATTCAGTACTTC
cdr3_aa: CASSLAGEQNIQYF

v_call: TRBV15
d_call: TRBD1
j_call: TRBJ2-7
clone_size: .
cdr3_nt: TGTGCCACCAGCGGAATTAGGACAGGGGGCTTCCACGAGCAGTACTTC
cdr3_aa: CATSGIRTGGFHEQYF

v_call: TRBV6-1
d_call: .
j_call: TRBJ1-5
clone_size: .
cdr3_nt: TGTGCCAGCAGTGAGACAGCAAGCAATCAGCCCCAGCATTTT
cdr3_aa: CASSETASNQPQHF

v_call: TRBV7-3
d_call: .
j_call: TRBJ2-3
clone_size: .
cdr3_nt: TGTGCCAGCAGCCCCGTCCACTCCACAGATACGCAGTATTTT
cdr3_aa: CASSPVHSTDTQYF

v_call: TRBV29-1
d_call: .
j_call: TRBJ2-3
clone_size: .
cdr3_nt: TGCAGCGTTGAAGGTGGCAGGACCACAGATACGCAGTATTTT
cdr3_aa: CSVEGGRTTDTQYF

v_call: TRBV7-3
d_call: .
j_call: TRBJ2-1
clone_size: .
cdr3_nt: TGTGCCAGCAGCGCCTCGGGAGATACCTACAATGAGCAGTTCTTC
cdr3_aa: CASSASGDTYNEQFF

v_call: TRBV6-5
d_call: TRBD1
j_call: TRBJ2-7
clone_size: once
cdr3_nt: TGTGCCAGCACCTCGGACAGGGGGGGGCAGTACTTC
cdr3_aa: CASTSDRGGQYF

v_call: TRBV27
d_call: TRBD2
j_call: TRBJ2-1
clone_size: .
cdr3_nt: TGTGCCAGCAGTTCCGGGACTAGCGGGATCTTCTCCTACAATGAGCAGTTCTTC
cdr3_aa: CASSSGTSGIFSYNEQFF